These 8 T cell receptor beta chains were all obtained from the same sample, sequenced in a study of T cell responses to AZD1222 COVID-19 vaccine. Libraries were prepared by immunoSEQ multiplex PCR; TCRdb keeps only in-frame clonotypes and omits some of them. Altogether some 150,000 clones are present, more than 90% being singletons, with the ten largest covering 1.5%. Sample: peripheral blood, taken 28 days after the second AZD1222 dose. Receptor source: an adult who received the AZD1222 COVID-19 vaccine.

The rearrangement uses TRBV18 and TRBJ1-1; 7 nucleotides match TRBD1. Germline-derived CDR1 and CDR2 are KGHSH and LQKENI. Trimming removed 5 bases from V and 10 bases from J; junction bases left unmatched: 10. The CDR3 is 13 residues long. The CDR3 DNA reads as TGTGCCAGCTCATGGGACAGTCAACAAGGAGCTTTCTTT. Amino acids: CASSWDSQQGAFF. Combining the CDR3 with reference TRBV18 and TRBJ1-1 gives the whole variable domain NAGVMQNPRHLVRRRGQEARLRCSPMKGHSHVYWYRQLPEEGLKFMVYLQKENIIDESGMPKERFSAEFPKEGPSILRIQQVVRGDSAAYFCASSWDSQQGAFFGQGTRLTVV.

The chain joins TRBV12-3 or TRBV12-4 to TRBJ1-1; TRBD1 is a possible D gene (5 bases). This CDR3 is built from 13 residues. Between the trimmed V and J ends, which lost 7 bases and 6 bases, there was a span of 15 bases. CDR3 amino acids: CASNQGGTPEAFF. Here the CDR3 DNA reads TGTGCCAGCAACCAAGGAGGGACCCCTGAAGCTTTCTTT.

This clone is medium-sized by share. The chain combines TRBV7-2 with TRBJ2-3; 8 bases map to TRBD1. Germline V gene lookup returns CDR1 SGHTA and CDR2 FQGNSA. Trimming at V came to 1 base and at J to 2 bases, leaving 2 bases not matched to a gene. The CDR3 spans 15 residues. The CDR3 DNA follows: TGTGCCAGCAGCTTAGGGACAGGGCACACAGATACGCAGTATTTT. Translated, it gives CASSLGTGHTDTQYF.

The V and J genes are TRBV10-3 and TRBJ2-2, with 10 positions matching TRBD2. J was trimmed by 0 bases and V by 5 bases; bases with no gene match: 12. This CDR3 region has 19 residues. Germline V gene lookup returns CDR1 ENHRY and CDR2 SYGVKD. The CDR3 protein is CAISRQAGGTSSNTGELFF. The CDR3 DNA follows: TGTGCCATCAGTCGGCAAGCGGGAGGGACAAGTTCGAACACCGGGGAGCTGTTTTTT.

The chain has TRBV10-3 and TRBJ1-2; D is possibly TRBD1 (5 bases). Germline values: CDR1 ENHRY, CDR2 SYGVKD. V dropped 6 bases and J dropped 0 bases, with 8 bases sitting between them. This CDR3 spans 13 amino acids. The CDR3 DNA reads as TGTGCCATCAGGCAGGGAGCTAACTATGGCTACACCTTC. This gives the protein CAIRQGANYGYTF.

DNA for the CDR3: TGTGCCAGCAGCTTTCGGGGGAGCTCCTACAATGAGCAGTTCTTC. Translation gives CASSFRGSSYNEQFF. The chain recombines TRBV7-6 with TRBJ2-1, with TRBD2 as a possible D gene (6 bases). The CDR3 covers 15 residues. CDR1 SGHVS and CDR2 FNYEAQ come from the germline V gene. V was cut by 3 bases and J by 0 bases, with 9 bases left in between.

In this sample, this clone turned up once. The chain recombines TRBV3-1 (or the pseudogene TRBV3-2) with TRBJ1-5; D is unclear. V shed 10 bases and J shed 0 bases, with 13 bases lying between them. CDR3 length: 14 residues. Per germline, CDR1 LGHDT and CDR2 YNNKEL (reference sequence). The CDR3 nucleotides read TGTGCCACCTCCCCGCGGGGTAGCAATCAGCCCCAGCATTTT. This sequence encodes CATSPRGSNQPQHF.

This sequence joins TRBV3-1 (or the pseudogene TRBV3-2) and TRBJ1-3; a weak D match, TRBD1 (6 bases). The V end lost 4 bases, the J end lost 7 bases, and 20 bases lay between the germline ends. CDR1 is LGHDT and CDR2 is YNNKEL in the germline V gene (reference sequence). The CDR3 has 16 amino acids. DNA of the CDR3: TGTGCCAGCAGCCGCAACCAGGGGTACAAATCGAACACCATATATTTT. This translates into CASSRNQGYKSNTIYF.